This TCR beta chain emerged from a study of beta chain features in type 1 diabetes. This clone was seen only a few times. Its antigen is not known. This CDR3 contains 17 residues. All of the isolated RNA was reverse transcribed, so expressed TCRB transcripts were sequenced. Profiling relied on immunoSEQ multiplex PCR, and the TCRdb table lists in-frame clones only, not all of them. The data show about 150,000 clones, 7% to 9.5% seen once. Overall study results and limits: People with Type 1 diabetes carried modestly yet significantly shorter TCRB CDR3s in all four CD4+ subsets. Overrepresentation of cells with high TCR expression could result from cDNA sequencing.

V and J are TRBV21-1 and TRBJ2-7; the table's D call, TRBD2, was not checked against the DNA. TRBV21-1 represents a pseudogene. Sample: central memory CD4+ T cells from blood. This TCR came from a woman aged 25 to 39 with type 1 diabetes. CDR3 sequence: CASSRPPRGALAVEQYF. The CDR3 DNA reads as TGTGCCAGCAGCAGACCCCCGCGGGGAGCGCTTGCTGTTGAGCAGTACTTC.